Each of the 20 T cell receptor beta chains below was sequenced from the same sample in a study of T cells after yellow fever vaccination. MiXCR, run by TCRdb on the 5' RACE reads, gives a single entry per CDR3 protein. The sample contains about 230,000 distinct CDR3 sequences, around 6.7% of which appear only once. This sample comprised CD4+ T cells sorted from PBMCs, obtained on the day of the yellow fever booster vaccination. Receptors originate from a man aged 25-45 years who received the YFV17D yellow fever vaccine.

This clonotype was seen more than once but under ten times. This sequence joins TRBV3-1 and TRBJ1-1, with D maybe TRBD1 (5 bases). V lost 1 base, J lost 3 bases, and 18 bases lay in between. The CDR3 runs 17 residues. Germline V gives CDR1 LGHDT, CDR2 YNNKEL (reference sequence). The CDR3 sequence: CASSQATGRKMDTEAFF. CDR3 DNA sequence: TGTGCCAGCAGCCAAGCCACAGGACGAAAAATGGACACTGAAGCTTTCTTT.

This clonotype turned up a few times. The V gene is TRBV6-2 or TRBV6-3, the J gene TRBJ2-3; D gene ambiguous. The V and J ends lost 0 bases and 0 bases respectively, with 22 bases between them. The CDR3 runs 20 residues. Germline V gives CDR1 MNHEY, CDR2 SVGEGT. CDR3 protein: CASSYSIPKKRGLSTDTQYF. The CDR3 DNA follows: TGTGCCAGCAGTTACTCGATACCGAAAAAAAGAGGTTTAAGCACAGATACGCAGTATTTT.

This clonotype was seen a handful of times. The V gene is TRBV20-1, the J gene TRBJ2-1; D may be TRBD2 (5 bases). CDR3 length equals 16 residues. Per the germline V gene, CDR1 is DFQATT and CDR2 is SNEGSKA (reference sequence). The ends were cut back, 5 bases at V and 0 bases at J, with 17 bases in the middle. Here the CDR3 reads CSALGGSASSYNEQFF. In DNA form, the CDR3 reads TGCAGTGCTTTAGGTGGGAGTGCGAGCTCCTACAATGAGCAGTTCTTC.

This clonotype came up a few times. The chain combines TRBV4-3 with TRBJ1-1; D unclear. The CDR3 extends over 14 amino acids. In germline, CDR1 is LGHNA, CDR2 YSLEER. V lost 0 bases and J 3 bases, leaving 8 bases between the germline ends. CDR3 in DNA: TGCGCCAGCAGCCAAGATGGAAGGGACACTGAAGCTTTCTTT. Protein sequence: CASSQDGRDTEAFF.

A few counts support this clonotype. The chain carries TRBV5-4 and TRBJ2-7; TRBD2 matches 7 bases. Germline V gene data show CDR1 as SGHNT and CDR2 as YYREEE (reference sequence). V was clipped by 0 bases and J by 1 base; unmatched bases: 4. The CDR3 is made up of 15 amino acids. CDR3 coding DNA: TGTGCCAGCAGCTTGGATGCTAGCGGTTCCTACGAGCAGTACTTC. Its protein product is CASSLDASGSYEQYF.

The gene calls are TRBV29-1 and TRBJ2-7, with 9 positions matching TRBD2. The length of the CDR3 is 13 residues. J lost 4 bases, V lost 4 bases, and 5 bases had no gene match. CDR1 and CDR2 (germline): SQVTM, ANQGSEA. DNA of the CDR3: TGCAGCGTTGTTAGCGGGAGTCATTACGAGCAGTACTTC. Translated: CSVVSGSHYEQYF.

This clonotype showed up many times. The CDR3 loop is CATSTGYEEQFF. The CDR3 region has the DNA TGTGCCACCAGCACAGGATATGAAGAGCAGTTCTTC. The chain recombines TRBV15 with TRBJ2-1; D gene uncertain. Germline CDR1 and CDR2: LNHNV and YYDKDF (reference sequence). The CDR3 spans 12 residues. V was clipped by 4 bases and J by 10 bases, with 11 bases between them.

The chain couples TRBV10-1 to TRBJ2-1; tentative D call: TRBD2 (6 bases). CDR1 WNHNN and CDR2 SYGVQD come from the germline V gene (reference sequence). Deletions cut 3 bases from V and 5 bases from J, with 11 bases between. The CDR3 is made up of 14 amino acids. CDR3 bases: TGCGCCAGCAGTGATTCGGACTACAACAATGAGCAGTTCTTC. Amino acids: CASSDSDYNNEQFF.

This clonotype was found many times. J is TRBJ1-5 and V is TRBV3-1; tentatively, D is TRBD1 (5 bases). V was cut by 0 bases and J by 4 bases, with 13 bases left in between. The length of the CDR3 is 16 residues. Per the germline V gene, CDR1 is LGHDT and CDR2 is YNNKEL (reference sequence). CDR3 in DNA: TGTGCCAGCAGCCAAGAGGGCAGGGCTGAAAATCAGCCCCAGCATTTT. It codes for CASSQEGRAENQPQHF.

This chain links TRBV5-1 with TRBJ2-1, with TRBD1 identical over 9 bases. Germline assignment: CDR1 SGHRS and CDR2 YFSETQ. Trimming at V came to 4 bases and at J to 8 bases, leaving 10 bases not matched to a gene. The CDR3 runs 15 residues. This chain's CDR3 is CASSPTGDRVDEQFF. The CDR3 nucleotides read TGCGCCAGCAGCCCGACTGGGGACAGGGTAGATGAGCAGTTCTTC.

Only a few counts were recorded for this clonotype. This chain joins TRBV7-6 and TRBJ2-1; 8 bases are shared with TRBD2. In germline, CDR1 is SGHVS, CDR2 FNYEAQ. CDR3 length equals 15 residues. With 0 bases clipped from V and 7 bases from J, the junction kept 5 bases outside the gene matches. Here the CDR3 reads CASSLAAGVRNEQFF. CDR3 bases: TGTGCCAGCAGCTTAGCAGCGGGAGTTAGGAATGAGCAGTTCTTC.

CDR3 in amino acids: CASSLEGLHEQYF. As DNA, the CDR3 is TGCGCCAGCAGCTTGGAGGGGCTCCACGAGCAGTACTTC. The rearrangement uses TRBV5-1 and TRBJ2-7, with TRBD1 as a possible D gene (5 bases). Germline V gene data show CDR1 as SGHRS and CDR2 as YFSETQ. This CDR3 is 13 amino acids long. Trimming left V 0 bases short and J 5 bases short, with 9 bases between.

This clonotype has more than one count but fewer than ten. The chain joins TRBV20-1 to TRBJ1-1; 9 bases match TRBD1. V was clipped by 3 bases and J by 4 bases; unmatched bases: 6. Germline CDR1 and CDR2: DFQATT and SNEGSKA (reference sequence). The CDR3 has 14 residues. Here the CDR3 reads CSARWDRAVTEAFF. The CDR3 DNA sequence: TGCAGTGCTAGGTGGGACAGGGCGGTCACTGAAGCTTTCTTT.

This clonotype was picked up a small number of times. The J gene is TRBJ2-7, the V gene TRBV7-9; 8 bases line up with TRBD1. Germline CDR1 reads SEHNR; CDR2 reads FQNEAQ (reference sequence). With 5 bases clipped from V and 4 bases from J, the junction kept 13 bases outside the gene matches. The CDR3 covers 16 residues. Here the CDR3 reads CASSPTADRGNYEQYF. The CDR3 nucleotides are TGTGCCAGCAGCCCGACCGCCGACAGGGGCAATTACGAGCAGTACTTC.

This clonotype has a handful of counts. The chain employs TRBV15 and TRBJ2-3, with D hard to call. The length of the CDR3 is 13 residues. CDR1 and CDR2 (germline): LNHNV, YYDKDF (reference sequence). V lost 2 bases, J lost 2 bases, and 5 bases lay in between. CDR3: CATSRLVTDTQYF. In DNA form, the CDR3 reads TGTGCCACCAGCAGATTAGTCACAGATACGCAGTATTTT.

This clonotype was counted ten times or more. The chain links TRBV6-5 to TRBJ1-4, with 8 bases lining up with TRBD1. The trim removed 1 base at V and 7 bases at J, leaving 5 bases unmatched. Germline-derived CDR1 and CDR2 are MNHEY and SVGAGI. The CDR3 loop spans 15 amino acids. The CDR3 DNA reads TGTGCCAGCAGTTACTTTCGGACAGGGAGTGAAAAACTGTTTTTT. This codes for CASSYFRTGSEKLFF.

The chain links TRBV5-1 to TRBJ1-5, with D uncertain. CDR1 and CDR2 from the germline V gene are SGHRS and YFSETQ. This CDR3 is 13 amino acids long. Trimming cost V 4 bases and J 5 bases, with 10 bases left between them. The CDR3 nucleotides are TGCGCCAGCAGCCTATCCCCCGATCAGCCCCAGCATTTT. Encoded protein: CASSLSPDQPQHF.

This chain connects TRBV7-2 to TRBJ2-7; D perhaps matches TRBD2 (5 bases). Germline V CDR1 and CDR2: SGHTA, FQGNSA. Deletions cut 3 bases from V and 3 bases from J, with 15 bases between. The CDR3 covers 15 residues. The CDR3 loop reads CASSFRGSPIYEQYF. Here the CDR3 DNA reads TGTGCCAGCAGCTTCCGTGGGAGCCCCATCTACGAGCAGTACTTC.

The V gene is TRBV20-1, the J gene TRBJ2-4; 7 bases map to TRBD2. The CDR3 runs 22 residues. Germline loops: CDR1 DFQATT, CDR2 SNEGSKA (reference sequence). The V gene end was trimmed by 0 bases and the J gene end by 0 bases; junction bases not matched to a gene: 23. The CDR3 reads CSAREPAGTSKEIIKAKNIQYF. The CDR3 DNA reads TGCAGTGCTAGAGAACCAGCGGGAACCTCTAAGGAGATAATAAAAGCCAAAAACATTCAGTACTTC.

This rearrangement joins TRBV5-5 to TRBJ1-6, with 8 nucleotides matching TRBD1. Unmatched junction bases numbered 12, after V lost 0 bases and J lost 10 bases. Per the germline V gene, CDR1 is SGHKS and CDR2 is YYEKEE (reference sequence). The CDR3 length is 17 residues. The CDR3 protein is CASSLERVGRGLSPLHF. The CDR3 DNA follows: TGTGCCAGCAGCTTGGAGCGGGTGGGCAGGGGGCTATCACCCCTCCACTTT.